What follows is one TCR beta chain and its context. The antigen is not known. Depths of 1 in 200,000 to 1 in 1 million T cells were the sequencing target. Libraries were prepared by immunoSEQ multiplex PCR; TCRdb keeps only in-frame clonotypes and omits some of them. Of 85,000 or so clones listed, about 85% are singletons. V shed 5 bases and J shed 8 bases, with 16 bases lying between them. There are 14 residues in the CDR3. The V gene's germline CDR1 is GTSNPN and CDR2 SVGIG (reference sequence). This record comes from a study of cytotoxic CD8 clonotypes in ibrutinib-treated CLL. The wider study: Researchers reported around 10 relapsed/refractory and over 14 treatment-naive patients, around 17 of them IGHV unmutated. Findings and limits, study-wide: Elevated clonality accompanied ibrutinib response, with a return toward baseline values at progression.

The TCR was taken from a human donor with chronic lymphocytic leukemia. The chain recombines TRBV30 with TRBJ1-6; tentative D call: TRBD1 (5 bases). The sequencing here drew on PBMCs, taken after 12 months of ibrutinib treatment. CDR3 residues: CAWSNGGDDSPLHF. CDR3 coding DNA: TGTGCCTGGTCTAATGGGGGGGACGATTCACCCCTCCACTTT.